The 2 T cell receptor beta chains below come from one sample, sequenced in a study of T cells after yellow fever vaccination (dated by TCRdb to between 2018 and 2021). Libraries were prepared through 5' RACE. The instrument given in TCRdb is Illumina HiSeq 2500. TCRdb applied fastp at Q25 and MiXCR to the public reads, then kept only in-frame beta chains. Rows matching on CDR3 protein sequence are summarized as one entry with the most common DNA and genes. The sample yields 50,000 to 60,000 distinct CDR3 sequences; approximately 7% were counted once. The ten largest clones represent 20% to 30% of the sample. Read against the paper, the sample's treatment or condition label means: live attenuated yellow fever vaccine strain. Sequenced here: CD8+ T cells not binding an NS4B(214-222) dextramer, sorted from PBMCs, sampled 35 to 50 days after the first yellow fever vaccination. The cell subset or site label, as the study defines it: NS4B epitope dextramer-negative CD8 T cells. The receptor source for this set is a man younger than 30 who received the YFV17D yellow fever vaccine.

The chain carries TRBV20-1 and TRBJ2-1; TRBD2 matches 10 bases. Germline CDR1 and CDR2: DFQATT and SNEGSKA (reference sequence). V lost 0 bases and J lost 6; bases outside the gene matches: 8. This CDR3 is 16 amino acids long. The CDR3 loop reads CSARDLAGVPFNEQFF. The DNA of the CDR3 is TGCAGTGCTAGAGATCTAGCGGGGGTCCCCTTCAATGAGCAGTTCTTC.

This clonotype was recorded many times. The chain combines TRBV29-1 with TRBJ1-1, with D uncertain. The CDR3 extends over 11 amino acids. Germline V CDR1 and CDR2: SQVTM, ANQGSEA. V lost 4 bases, J lost 1 base, and 4 bases lay in between. DNA for the CDR3: TGCAGCGTTGCAAGGAACACTGAAGCTTTCTTT. As protein: CSVARNTEAFF.